One and the same sample provided the 32 T cell receptor beta chains below, sequenced in a study of OX40 agonist ivuxolimab in advanced cancers. Assay used: immunoSEQ multiplex PCR; TCRdb lists only in-frame clones, some missing. The sample records 120,000 or so clones, approximately 89% being singletons. This sample comprised CD4+ or CD8+ T cells sorted from blood, obtained in a trial of the OX40 agonist ivuxolimab. The receptors were gathered from an adult with an advanced solid tumor such as melanoma, head and neck, liver or kidney cancer.

CDR3 region: CASSSAFQSSYEQYF. As DNA, the CDR3 is TGTGCCAGCAGTTCCGCATTCCAGTCCTCCTACGAGCAGTACTTC. The V gene is TRBV6-5, the J gene TRBJ2-5; D not resolved. The J call may be incorrect, as the DNA end agrees better with TRBJ2-7. This CDR3 is 15 amino acids long. The germline V gene has CDR1 MNHEY and CDR2 SVGAGI.

The chain has TRBV6-1 and TRBJ2-7; D gene unclear. CDR1 is MNHNS, CDR2 SASEGT, per germline. V lost 0 bases and J 4 bases, leaving 7 bases between the germline ends. The CDR3 runs to 13 residues. The CDR3: CASSEAFYYEQYF. CDR3 DNA: TGTGCCAGCAGTGAAGCTTTCTATTACGAGCAGTACTTC.

This rearrangement joins TRBV18 to TRBJ2-3; possible D gene TRBD2, 5 bases. The CDR3 length is 17 residues. Deletions cut 3 bases from V and 0 bases from J, with 16 bases between. Germline CDR1 KGHSH, CDR2 LQKENI. The CDR3 coding sequence is TGTGCCAGCTCACCCCAAGGATTCGGAGGCAGCACAGATACGCAGTATTTT. This encodes CASSPQGFGGSTDTQYF.

The rearrangement joins TRBV5-1 to TRBJ1-2; 7 positions match TRBD1. The CDR3 length is 15 residues. The V and J ends lost 0 bases and 2 bases, in that order; junction bases with no gene match: 4. Germline V lookup: CDR1 SGHRS, CDR2 YFSETQ. CDR3 DNA sequence: TGCGCCAGCAGCTTGGGTGACAGGGCAAACTATGGCTACACCTTC. Protein product: CASSLGDRANYGYTF.

This chain connects TRBV5-6 to TRBJ1-1, with 7 bases that match TRBD1. The CDR3 is 14 amino acids. Germline CDR1 SGHDT, CDR2 YYEEEE. J gave up 3 bases and V 7 bases, and 9 bases lay outside the gene matches. This CDR3 reads CASLSFDRDTEAFF. The CDR3 DNA sequence: TGTGCCAGCCTCAGTTTCGACAGGGACACTGAAGCTTTCTTT.

This clone was picked up one time. V gene TRBV11-1 combines with J gene TRBJ1-6; D remains ambiguous. Trimming shortened V by 5 bases and J by 0 bases, and 8 bases separated the two germline ends. The CDR3 extends over 15 amino acids. The V gene's germline CDR1 is SGHAT and CDR2 FQDESV (reference sequence). CDR3 protein: CASSLSSSYNSPLHF. The CDR3 nucleotides are TGTGCCAGCAGCCTCTCCAGCTCCTATAATTCACCCCTCCACTTT.

The V gene is TRBV5-1, the J gene TRBJ1-5, with D unresolved. Per the germline V gene, CDR1 is SGHRS and CDR2 is YFSETQ. V was shortened by 4 bases and J by 4 bases, with 12 bases between the two germline ends. The CDR3 is 14 amino acids. The CDR3 sequence: CASSEGGINQPQHF. Written as DNA, the CDR3 is TGCGCCAGCAGCGAGGGAGGCATTAATCAGCCCCAGCATTTT.

The rearrangement joins TRBV5-1 to TRBJ1-3; D call uncertain. The CDR3 length is 15 residues. V lost 5 bases and J 2 bases, leaving 14 bases between the germline ends. Germline CDR1 reads SGHRS; CDR2 reads YFSETQ. CDR3 region: CASRNEASTGNTIYF. The CDR3 DNA is TGCGCCAGCAGAAATGAGGCGAGCACTGGAAACACCATATATTTT.

J is TRBJ1-2 and V is TRBV11-3, with unresolved D. The CDR3 has 12 amino acids. Germline V lookup: CDR1 SGHNT, CDR2 YENEEA. Trimming pared 5 bases from V and 8 bases from J, leaving 12 bases between. CDR3 in DNA: TGTGCCAGCAGCCCATTCGCCAAGGGCTACACCTTC. It encodes CASSPFAKGYTF.

Written as DNA, the CDR3 is TGTGCCAGCAGCTTAGACAGAGTCGACCAAAGCTACGAGCAGTACTTC. Translated, it gives CASSLDRVDQSYEQYF. The chain links TRBV11-2 to TRBJ2-5; D is uncertain. Gene TRBJ2-7 matches the end of the DNA better, so the J call may be wrong. The V gene's germline CDR1 is SGHAT and CDR2 FQNNGV. The CDR3 totals 16 residues.

A single count supports this clone. J is TRBJ1-4 and V is TRBV29-1; D gene ambiguous. The CDR3 contains 13 residues. Trimming took off 3 bases at V and 6 bases at J, with 11 bases between the two ends. Looked up from germline, CDR1 is SQVTM and CDR2 is ANQGSEA. The CDR3 protein is CSVDSGFDEKLFF. In nucleotides, the CDR3 is TGCAGCGTTGACTCGGGGTTCGATGAAAAACTGTTTTTT.

This sequence joins TRBV25-1 and TRBJ2-2, with TRBD2 as a possible D gene (6 bases). V lost 7 bases to trimming and J lost 5 bases, with 14 bases between them. From germline, CDR1 is MGHDK and CDR2 SYGVNS. The CDR3 consists of 14 residues. Here the CDR3 reads CASMGTGKTGELFF. Here the CDR3 DNA reads TGTGCCAGCATGGGGACTGGGAAGACCGGGGAGCTGTTTTTT.

The chain carries TRBV5-4 and TRBJ2-1, with D maybe TRBD1 (6 bases). The germline V and J ends were trimmed by 3 bases and 5 bases, with 18 bases remaining between them. The germline CDR1 and CDR2 sequences are SGHNT and YYREEE (reference sequence). The CDR3 spans 16 residues. The CDR3 region has the DNA TGTGCCAGCAGCTCTGTTGGGGACATAGACCACAATGAGCAGTTCTTC. Its translation is CASSSVGDIDHNEQFF.

This chain uses TRBV25-1 with TRBJ1-1; D is possibly TRBD1 (6 bases). CDR3 length: 15 residues. The germline V gene encodes CDR1 MGHDK and CDR2 SYGVNS. Trimming removed 2 bases at V and 3 bases at J, with 13 bases between. The CDR3 spells CASSEGGRGHTEAFF. DNA for the CDR3: TGTGCCAGCAGTGAAGGGGGCAGGGGACACACTGAAGCTTTCTTT.

The sample holds a few counts of this clone. The chain joins TRBV7-2 to TRBJ2-7; no clear D. The CDR3 spans 14 residues. With 0 bases removed from V and 1 base from J, the gap between germline ends came to 7 bases. Germline V gives CDR1 SGHTA, CDR2 FQGNSA. The CDR3 DNA follows: TGTGCCAGCAGCTTAGCGCCGGAATCCTACGAGCAGTACTTC. It codes for CASSLAPESYEQYF.

In its sample, this clone was seen once. The rearrangement uses TRBV27 and TRBJ1-1; D is unresolved. This CDR3 contains 13 residues. Germline V gene lookup returns CDR1 MNHEY and CDR2 SMNVEV (reference sequence). V lost 4 bases and J lost 5, with 11 bases in between. CDR3 region: CASSYQRGTEAFF. The CDR3 bases are TGTGCCAGCAGTTATCAACGGGGAACTGAAGCTTTCTTT.

This chain links TRBV5-5 with TRBJ1-2, with a possible D match to TRBD1 (6 bases). The V end lost 4 bases, the J end lost 8 bases, and 21 bases lay between the germline ends. The CDR3 covers 15 residues. Germline V gene lookup returns CDR1 SGHKS and CDR2 YYEKEE (reference sequence). In nucleotides, the CDR3 is TGTGCCAGCAGCCCGGATGCAGGGGTTTTAGGAGGCTACACCTTC. It codes for CASSPDAGVLGGYTF.

The rearrangement uses TRBV5-1 and TRBJ2-1; D may be TRBD2 (5 bases). CDR3 length equals 15 residues. Germline CDR1 and CDR2: SGHRS and YFSETQ. Trimming shortened V by 0 bases and J by 1 base, and 8 bases separated the two germline ends. In DNA form, the CDR3 reads TGCGCCAGCAGCTTGGTTAGGACTTCCTACAATGAGCAGTTCTTC. Protein: CASSLVRTSYNEQFF.

This clone was observed a single time. This chain joins TRBV2 and TRBJ2-5; D is unresolved. The V end lost 10 bases, the J end lost 5 bases, and 8 bases lay between the germline ends. The CDR3 is made up of 10 amino acids. The V gene's germline CDR1 is SNHLY and CDR2 FYNNEI. CDR3 residues: CATARETQYF. CDR3 sequence (DNA): TGTGCCACCGCACGGGAGACCCAGTACTTC.

The genes are TRBV9 and TRBJ2-1, with TRBD2 matching 9 bases. V shed 2 bases, J shed 4 bases, and the junction held 7 bases outside the gene matches. CDR1 is SGDLS, CDR2 YYNGEE, per germline. The CDR3 runs to 16 residues. CDR3 nucleotides: TGTGCCAGCAGCGTGGGTCCGCGGGAGGGTTACAATGAGCAGTTCTTC. It yields the protein CASSVGPREGYNEQFF.

The rearrangement uses TRBV5-1 and TRBJ2-5; D is possibly TRBD1 (5 bases). V lost 0 bases and J lost 3, with 9 bases in between. The CDR3 consists of 14 residues. Germline V gene lookup returns CDR1 SGHRS and CDR2 YFSETQ. The CDR3 loop is CASSLVGAEETQYF. For the CDR3, the DNA is TGCGCCAGCAGCTTGGTTGGGGCAGAAGAGACCCAGTACTTC.

The chain has TRBV7-2 and TRBJ2-3; the match to TRBD2 covers 9 bases. The germline V gene encodes CDR1 SGHTA and CDR2 FQGNSA. Germline trimming cut 1 base from V and 3 bases from J; bases unmatched to any gene: 11. The CDR3 is made up of 18 amino acids. CDR3 nucleotides: TGTGCCAGCAGCTTAGAGAGGATAGCGGGAGTTGTTACAGATACGCAGTATTTT. Protein product: CASSLERIAGVVTDTQYF.

This clone was seen just once. The chain has TRBV16 and TRBJ1-5; maybe TRBD1 (5 bases). Germline lookup yields CDR1 KGHSY and CDR2 FQNENV. The CDR3 is 14 residues long. Trimming removed 4 bases at V and 4 bases at J, with 11 bases between. The CDR3 protein is CASSPLGGNQPQHF. The DNA of the CDR3 is TGTGCCAGCAGCCCTCTCGGGGGAAATCAGCCCCAGCATTTT.

The chain couples TRBV30 to TRBJ1-3; 7 positions agree with TRBD1. Germline V gives CDR1 GTSNPN, CDR2 SVGIG (reference sequence). Germline trimming cut 3 bases from V and 2 bases from J; bases unmatched to any gene: 1. CDR3 length: 13 amino acids. CDR3 bases: TGTGCCTGGAGAGGACAGGCTGGAAACACCATATATTTT. Protein sequence: CAWRGQAGNTIYF.

This clone appeared once. The rearrangement joins TRBV27 to TRBJ2-7; 9 positions agree with TRBD1. This CDR3 region has 17 residues. Looked up from germline, CDR1 is MNHEY and CDR2 is SMNVEV (reference sequence). The ends lost 5 bases at V and 2 bases at J; junction bases unmatched: 13. The CDR3 loop reads CASSLTSGTGIAYEQYF. DNA of the CDR3: TGTGCCAGCAGTCTCACTTCCGGGACAGGGATAGCCTACGAGCAGTACTTC.

V is TRBV2 and J is TRBJ1-6, with a weak D call TRBD1 (5 bases). Per the germline V gene, CDR1 is SNHLY and CDR2 is FYNNEI. The CDR3 spans 13 residues. With 4 bases removed from V and 8 bases from J, the gap between germline ends came to 9 bases. The CDR3 coding sequence is TGTGCCAGCAGTGCAGGGCGAGATTCACCCCTCCACTTT. Translating it yields CASSAGRDSPLHF. Full variable domain (missing parts from reference TRBV2 and TRBJ1-6): EPEVTQTPSHQVTQMGQEVILRCVPISNHLYFYWYRQILGQKVEFLVSFYNNEISEKSEIFDDQFSVERPDGSNFTLKIRSTKLEDSAMYFCASSAGRDSPLHFGNGTRLTVT.

The chain is built from TRBV19 and TRBJ2-5; weak D call: TRBD1 (6 bases). Germline V CDR1 and CDR2: LNHDA, SQIVND (reference sequence). The CDR3 sequence is 14 residues long. Between the trimmed V and J ends, which lost 5 bases and 1 base, there was a span of 11 bases. CDR3: CASSQSDSQETQYF. The CDR3 DNA reads TGTGCCAGTAGTCAGTCGGACAGCCAAGAGACCCAGTACTTC.

V is TRBV6-6 and J is TRBJ2-2, with D perhaps TRBD1 (6 bases). Per the germline V gene, CDR1 is MNHNY and CDR2 is SVGAGI (reference sequence). CDR3 length: 13 amino acids. The V end was cut by 6 bases, the J end by 4 bases, with 9 bases between. CDR3 bases: TGTGCCAGCAGGGACAGAGTCACCGGGGAGCTGTTTTTT. This encodes CASRDRVTGELFF.

As DNA, the CDR3 is TGCGCCAGCTCTTGGACGGACACCCCCAATCAGCCCCAGCATTTT. It is translated as CASSWTDTPNQPQHF. The V and J genes are TRBV4-1 and TRBJ1-5; possible D gene TRBD1, 5 bases. Trimming removed 8 bases at V and 3 bases at J, with 17 bases between. The CDR3 totals 15 residues. Germline V gene sequence: CDR1 MGHRA, CDR2 YSYEKL.

The J gene is TRBJ1-3, the V gene TRBV25-1; no definite D call. The CDR3 consists of 13 residues. From germline, CDR1 is MGHDK and CDR2 SYGVNS. Trimming stripped 1 base from V and 5 bases from J, with 6 bases between. CDR3 in amino acids: CASSESPRNTIYF. CDR3 nucleotides: TGTGCCAGCAGTGAATCCCCCAGAAACACCATATATTTT. Variable domain in full (rest from reference TRBV25-1 and TRBJ1-3): EADIYQTPRYLVIGTGKKITLECSQTMGHDKMYWYQQDPGMELHLIHYSYGVNSTEKGDLSSESTVSRIRTEHFPLTLESARPSHTSQYLCASSESPRNTIYFGEGSWLTVV.

This chain connects TRBV7-2 to TRBJ1-2; D is uncertain. The CDR3 has 13 amino acids. Germline CDR1 is SGHTA and CDR2 is FQGNSA. V was cut by 7 bases and J by 4 bases, with 13 bases left in between. CDR3 DNA: TGTGCCAGCACCCTGGGCTCTTCCTATGGCTACACCTTC. Its protein product is CASTLGSSYGYTF.

V is TRBV5-1 and J is TRBJ1-1, with D perhaps TRBD1 (5 bases). CDR3 size: 13 residues. Germline values: CDR1 SGHRS, CDR2 YFSETQ. Trimming removed 1 base from V and 4 bases from J, with 8 bases in between. CDR3 sequence reads: CASSLMGGTEAFF. As DNA, the CDR3 is TGCGCCAGCAGCTTGATGGGGGGCACTGAAGCTTTCTTT.